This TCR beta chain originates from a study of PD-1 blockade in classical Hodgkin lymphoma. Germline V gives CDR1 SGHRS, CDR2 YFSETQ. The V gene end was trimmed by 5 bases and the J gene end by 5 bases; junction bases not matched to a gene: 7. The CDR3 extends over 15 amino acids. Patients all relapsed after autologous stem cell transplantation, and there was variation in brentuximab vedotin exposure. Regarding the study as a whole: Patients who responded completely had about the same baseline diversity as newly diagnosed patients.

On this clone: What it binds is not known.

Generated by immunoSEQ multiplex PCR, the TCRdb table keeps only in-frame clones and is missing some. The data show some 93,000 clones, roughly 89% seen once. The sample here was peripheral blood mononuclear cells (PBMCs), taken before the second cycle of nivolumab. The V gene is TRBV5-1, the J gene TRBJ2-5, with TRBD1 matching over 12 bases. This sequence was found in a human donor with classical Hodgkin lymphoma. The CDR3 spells CASSAGTGGFETQYF. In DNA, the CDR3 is TGCGCCAGCAGTGCCGGGACAGGGGGCTTTGAGACCCAGTACTTC.